The clone carrying this TCR beta chain was seen more than once but under ten times. What it binds is unknown. The data were obtained in a study of T-cell reconstitution after alpha-beta-depleted transplantation in children. Germline CDR1 reads SGHDT; CDR2 reads YYEEEE. The CDR3 is 14 amino acids. The germline V and J ends were trimmed by 1 base and 1 base, with 8 bases remaining between them. Unique molecular identifiers were incorporated into the prepared TCRbeta library. A single record per CDR3 protein comes from TCRdb applying MiXCR to the PCR reads. The sample holds about 900,000 distinct CDR3 sequences, less than 30% seen once. Study-level points and caveats: From surviving recipient T cells and thymic progenitors came the high day-60 TCRbeta diversity observed in some patients.

The specimen comprised PBMCs, mostly from graft donor cells, sampled 360 days after TCRalphabeta/CD19-depleted stem cell transplant. The V and J genes are TRBV5-6 and TRBJ1-1; D is unresolved. This TCR came from a boy under three years old who had a stem cell transplant for SCID, so the T cells may come from the graft donor. DNA of the CDR3: TGTGCCAGCAGCTTGCGAGTAACGAACACTGAAGCTTTCTTT. Encoded protein: CASSLRVTNTEAFF.